The rows below give T cell receptor beta chains drawn from one sample of a study of T cell responses to AZD1222 COVID-19 vaccine. Sequencing was performed with immunoSEQ multiplex PCR; in TCRdb, only in-frame clones are kept and a portion is missing. Here the sample spans 100,000 to 140,000 clones, about nine tenths being singletons. Source: peripheral blood, taken on day 0 of AZD1222 vaccination. These receptors were obtained from an adult in good health. The CDR3 runs from the conserved cysteine through the conserved F or W. A D gene is named only where the DNA matches it firmly. Size is omitted from some rows. Given values are once, few, many or a class for expanded clones.

>TRBJ1-1|NA|TRBV9|NA
CASSVGAGANTEAFF
TGTGCCAGCAGCGTAGGGGCAGGCGCGAACACTGAAGCTTTCTTT
>TRBJ1-2|NA|TRBV6-5|NA
CASRTNLGQTYGYTF
TGTGCCAGCAGAACCAATCTAGGGCAAACCTATGGCTACACCTTC
>TRBJ1-5|once|TRBV23-1|TRBD1
CASSQSWDRGSYSNQPQHF
TGCGCCAGCAGTCAATCTTGGGACAGGGGCTCTTATAGCAATCAGCCCCAGCATTTT
>TRBJ1-2|NA|TRBV27|TRBD1
CASRGGQVDSTGGYTF
TGTGCCAGCAGGGGGGGACAGGTCGATAGTACTGGTGGCTACACCTTC
>TRBJ2-7|NA|TRBV19|TRBD2
CASRRTSGTYEQYF
TGTGCCAGCCGTCGGACTAGCGGGACTTACGAGCAGTACTTC
>TRBJ2-1|NA|TRBV7-7|NA
CASSLGGGGYNEQFF
TGTGCCAGCAGCTTAGGGGGCGGCGGATACAATGAGCAGTTCTTC
>TRBJ1-2|few|TRBV7-9|NA
CASSLGPGYTF
TGTGCCAGCAGCTTAGGGCCCGGCTACACCTTC
>TRBJ2-7|NA|TRBV12-3/TRBV12-4|NA
CASSWTERSEQYF
TGTGCCAGCAGTTGGACAGAAAGGAGCGAGCAGTACTTC
>TRBJ2-7|once|TRBV6-2/TRBV6-3|TRBD2
CASSLSDSGSGEQYF
TGTGCCAGCAGCTTATCGGACAGCGGGAGTGGCGAGCAGTACTTC
>TRBJ1-5|NA|TRBV5-6|NA
CASSGQGFQPQHF
TGTGCCAGCAGTGGGCAAGGGTTTCAGCCCCAGCATTTT
>TRBJ2-7|NA|TRBV6-5|NA
CASSYVRSGEQYF
TGTGCCAGCAGTTACGTCAGATCTGGCGAGCAGTACTTC
>TRBJ2-1|NA|TRBV6-6|TRBD2
CASRPSGTSGYNEQFF
TGTGCCAGCAGGCCCAGTGGGACTAGCGGCTACAATGAGCAGTTCTTC
>TRBJ2-3|NA|TRBV6-5|TRBD1
CASNSGGDTDTQYF
TGTGCCAGCAATTCAGGGGGCGACACAGATACGCAGTATTTT
>TRBJ1-1|NA|TRBV7-9|NA
CASSPFPGTPNTEAFF
TGTGCCAGCAGCCCATTCCCCGGGACACCGAACACTGAAGCTTTCTTT
>TRBJ1-1|once|TRBV4-3|NA
CASSQDPSLDLNTEAFF
TGCGCCAGCAGCCAAGATCCTTCACTTGATTTGAACACTGAAGCTTTCTTT
>TRBJ1-2|NA|TRBV18|TRBD1
CASSPASPDRGYGYTF
TGTGCCAGCTCACCAGCCAGTCCGGACAGGGGCTATGGCTACACCTTC
>TRBJ2-2|NA|TRBV7-9|TRBD2
CASSQRPSGSPSTGELFF
TGTGCCAGCAGCCAGAGGCCTAGCGGGAGTCCAAGCACCGGGGAGCTGTTTTTT
>TRBJ1-2|NA|TRBV6-2/TRBV6-3|NA
CASSTDRSYGYTF
TGTGCCAGCAGCACCGACAGGTCCTATGGCTACACCTTC
>TRBJ2-7|NA|TRBV5-1|NA
CASSFLHNYEQYF
TGCGCCAGCAGCTTTTTGCACAACTACGAGCAGTACTTC
>TRBJ1-5|NA|TRBV6-2/TRBV6-3|NA
CASSYSAYSNQPQHF
TGTGCCAGCAGTTACTCGGCTTATAGCAATCAGCCCCAGCATTTT
>TRBJ2-5|few|TRBV29-1|NA
CSVVDLWPLRETQYF
TGCAGCGTTGTTGACCTCTGGCCTCTCCGGGAGACCCAGTACTTC
>TRBJ2-6|NA|TRBV27|TRBD1
CASSPRTGPSGANVLTF
TGTGCCAGCAGTCCGCGGACAGGGCCCTCTGGGGCCAACGTCCTGACTTTC
>TRBJ2-1|NA|TRBV24-1|TRBD1
CATSDSSGTGPYNEQFF
TGTGCCACCAGTGACTCTTCCGGGACAGGTCCCTACAATGAGCAGTTCTTC
>TRBJ2-7|NA|TRBV27|TRBD1
CASSPSGQGRSYEQYF
TGTGCCAGCAGTCCCTCGGGACAGGGGCGATCCTACGAGCAGTACTTC
>TRBJ2-1|few|TRBV6-6|TRBD1
CASSHGTEGINEQFF
TGTGCCAGCAGCCACGGGACAGAGGGGATCAATGAGCAGTTCTTC
>TRBJ1-2|NA|TRBV4-1|TRBD1
CASSHAGGNYGYTF
TGCGCCAGCAGCCATGCAGGGGGAAACTATGGCTACACCTTC
>TRBJ1-1|NA|TRBV5-6|NA
CASSFPGRDTEAFF
TGTGCCAGCAGCTTTCCGGGCCGGGATACTGAAGCTTTCTTT
>TRBJ2-1|few|TRBV6-4|TRBD2
CASSEGTSGSHEQFF
TGTGCCAGCAGTGAAGGGACTAGCGGGAGCCACGAGCAGTTCTTC
>TRBJ2-3|NA|TRBV4-1|NA
CASSHLAGAADTQYF
TGCGCCAGCAGCCACCTTGCCGGAGCGGCAGATACGCAGTATTTT
>TRBJ2-1|NA|TRBV11-3|NA
CASSLDRGEGDNEQFF
TGTGCCAGCAGCTTAGATAGGGGGGAGGGCGACAATGAGCAGTTCTTC
>TRBJ2-1|few|TRBV30|TRBD2
CAWSTSGGYNEQFF
TGTGCCTGGTCCACTAGCGGGGGGTACAATGAGCAGTTCTTC
>TRBJ2-1|NA|TRBV6-6|TRBD1
CASSSRQGVGEQFF
TGTGCCAGCAGTTCTCGACAGGGGGTAGGTGAGCAGTTCTTC
>TRBJ1-6|NA|TRBV7-8|TRBD1
CASRPGGANSPLHF
TGTGCCAGCAGACCAGGGGGCGCGAATTCACCCCTCCACTTT
>TRBJ1-4|NA|TRBV14|NA
CASSQDRTGLIEKLFF
TGTGCCAGCAGCCAAGATCGAACAGGTCTAATTGAAAAACTGTTTTTT
>TRBJ1-1|NA|TRBV7-9|NA
CASSPRKTEAFF
TGTGCCAGCAGCCCCCGGAAAACTGAAGCTTTCTTT
>TRBJ1-1|NA|TRBV19|TRBD1
CASSTRQGYAEAFF
TGTGCCAGTAGTACCCGACAGGGTTACGCTGAAGCTTTCTTT
>TRBJ1-1|NA|TRBV12-5|TRBD1
CASGSSGTANTEAFF
TGTGCTAGTGGTTCCTCGGGGACAGCGAACACTGAAGCTTTCTTT
>TRBJ2-2|few|TRBV7-8|NA
CASSLRGNTGELFF
TGTGCCAGCAGCTTACGAGGGAACACCGGGGAGCTGTTTTTT
>TRBJ2-7|NA|TRBV4-2|TRBD2
CASSQALAGYSYEQYF
TGTGCCAGCAGCCAAGCACTAGCGGGGTACTCCTACGAGCAGTACTTC
>TRBJ2-5|NA|TRBV20-1|TRBD2
CSASWAGGQETQYF
TGCAGTGCTAGTTGGGCGGGAGGCCAGGAGACCCAGTACTTC
>TRBJ2-7|NA|TRBV19|TRBD2
CASSIDVLAGIYEQYF
TGTGCCAGTAGTATAGATGTACTAGCGGGAATCTACGAGCAGTACTTC
>TRBJ1-2|once|TRBV5-1|TRBD1
CASSPQGALYGYTF
TGCGCCAGCAGCCCACAGGGGGCTCTGTATGGCTACACCTTC
>TRBJ2-2|NA|TRBV6-6|TRBD1
CASSPRTGSTGELFF
TGTGCCAGCAGTCCACGGACAGGGAGCACCGGGGAGCTGTTTTTT
>TRBJ2-5|once|TRBV6-5|NA
CASRSGTPQETQYF
TGTGCCAGCAGATCGGGGACCCCTCAAGAGACCCAGTACTTC
>TRBJ2-3|NA|TRBV2|TRBD2
CASRTGLAGGSTDTQYF
TGTGCCAGCAGGACGGGGTTAGCGGGAGGGTCCACAGATACGCAGTATTTT
>TRBJ1-6|NA|TRBV28|NA
CASRVSNSPLHF
TGTGCCAGCAGGGTATCAAATTCACCCCTCCACTTT
>TRBJ1-4|NA|TRBV4-2|TRBD1
CASSQDTGQGDEKLFF
TGTGCCAGCAGCCAAGATACGGGACAGGGAGATGAAAAACTGTTTTTT
>TRBJ1-3|NA|TRBV20-1|NA
CSAKQGNTIYF
TGCAGTGCTAAACAAGGAAACACCATATATTTT
>TRBJ2-5|NA|TRBV30|NA
CACVEGDFRETQYF
TGTGCCTGTGTCGAGGGGGATTTTAGAGAGACCCAGTACTTC
>TRBJ2-5|NA|TRBV27|TRBD2
CASSRKLGAGAQETQYF
TGTGCCAGCAGTCGTAAACTTGGAGCGGGAGCCCAAGAGACCCAGTACTTC
>TRBJ1-3|NA|TRBV4-2|NA
CASSQAQVSGNTIYF
TGTGCCAGCAGCCAAGCTCAGGTCTCTGGAAACACCATATATTTT